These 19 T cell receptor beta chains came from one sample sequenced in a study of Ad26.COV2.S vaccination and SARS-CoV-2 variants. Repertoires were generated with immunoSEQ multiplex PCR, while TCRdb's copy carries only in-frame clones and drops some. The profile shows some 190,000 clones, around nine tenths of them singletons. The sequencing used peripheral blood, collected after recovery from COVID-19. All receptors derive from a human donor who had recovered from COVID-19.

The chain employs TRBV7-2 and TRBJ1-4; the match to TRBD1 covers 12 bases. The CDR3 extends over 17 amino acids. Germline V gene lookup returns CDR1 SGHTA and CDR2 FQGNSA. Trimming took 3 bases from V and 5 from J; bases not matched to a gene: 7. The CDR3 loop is CASSFAGTGGSNEKLFF. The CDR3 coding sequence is TGTGCCAGCAGCTTCGCCGGGACAGGGGGCTCCAATGAAAAACTGTTTTTT.

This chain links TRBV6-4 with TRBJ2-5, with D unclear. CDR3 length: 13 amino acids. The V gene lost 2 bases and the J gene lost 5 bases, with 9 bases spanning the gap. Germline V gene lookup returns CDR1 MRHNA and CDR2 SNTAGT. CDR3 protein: CASSDAVGETQYF. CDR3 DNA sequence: TGTGCCAGCAGTGACGCGGTGGGGGAGACCCAGTACTTC.

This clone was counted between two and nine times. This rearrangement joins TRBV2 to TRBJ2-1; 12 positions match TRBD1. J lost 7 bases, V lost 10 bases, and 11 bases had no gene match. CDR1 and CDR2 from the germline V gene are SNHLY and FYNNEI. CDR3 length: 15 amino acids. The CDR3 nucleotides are TGTGCCACCCGCACGGGACAGGGGGCTCCTAATGAGCAGTTCTTC. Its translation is CATRTGQGAPNEQFF.

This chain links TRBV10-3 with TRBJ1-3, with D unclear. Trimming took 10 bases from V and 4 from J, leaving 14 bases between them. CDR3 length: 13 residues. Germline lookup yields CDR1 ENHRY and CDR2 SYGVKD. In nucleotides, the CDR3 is TGTGCCACGGCCCCGCGGTCCGGAAACACCATATATTTT. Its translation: CATAPRSGNTIYF.

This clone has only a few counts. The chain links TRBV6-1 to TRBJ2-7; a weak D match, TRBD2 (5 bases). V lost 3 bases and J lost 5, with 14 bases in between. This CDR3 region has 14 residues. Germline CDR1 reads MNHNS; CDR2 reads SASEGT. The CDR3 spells CASSEEWAGNEQYF. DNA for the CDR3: TGTGCCAGCAGTGAGGAATGGGCGGGCAACGAGCAGTACTTC.

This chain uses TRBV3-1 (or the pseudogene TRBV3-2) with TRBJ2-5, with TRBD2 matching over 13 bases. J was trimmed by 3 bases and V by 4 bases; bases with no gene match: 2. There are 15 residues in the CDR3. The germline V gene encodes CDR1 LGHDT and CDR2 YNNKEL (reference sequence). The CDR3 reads CASSPLAGGEETQYF. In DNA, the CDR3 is TGTGCCAGCAGCCCACTAGCGGGGGGGGAAGAGACCCAGTACTTC.

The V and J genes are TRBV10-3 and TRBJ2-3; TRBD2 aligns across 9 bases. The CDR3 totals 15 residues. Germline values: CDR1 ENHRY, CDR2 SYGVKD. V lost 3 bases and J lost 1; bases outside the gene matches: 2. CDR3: CAISEIAGGTDTQYF. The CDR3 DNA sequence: TGTGCCATCAGTGAAATAGCGGGGGGCACAGATACGCAGTATTTT.

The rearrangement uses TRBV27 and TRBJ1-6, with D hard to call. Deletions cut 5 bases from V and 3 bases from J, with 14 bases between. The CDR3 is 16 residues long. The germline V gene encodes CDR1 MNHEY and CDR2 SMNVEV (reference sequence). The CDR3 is CASSLRGGGYNSPLHF. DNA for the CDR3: TGTGCCAGCAGTCTCCGGGGAGGAGGCTATAATTCACCCCTCCACTTT.

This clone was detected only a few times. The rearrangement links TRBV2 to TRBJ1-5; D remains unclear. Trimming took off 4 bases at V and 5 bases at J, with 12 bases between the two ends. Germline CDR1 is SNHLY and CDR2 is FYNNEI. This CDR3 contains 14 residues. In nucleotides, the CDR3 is TGTGCCAGCAGTGGGAGGGAAGGTTATCAGCCCCAGCATTTT. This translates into CASSGREGYQPQHF.

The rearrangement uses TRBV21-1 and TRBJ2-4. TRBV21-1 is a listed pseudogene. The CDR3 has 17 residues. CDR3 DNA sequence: TGTGCCAGCAGCAAAGATGAGCAGAGCCTAGCCAAAAACATTCAGTACTTC. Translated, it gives CASSKDEQSLAKNIQYF.

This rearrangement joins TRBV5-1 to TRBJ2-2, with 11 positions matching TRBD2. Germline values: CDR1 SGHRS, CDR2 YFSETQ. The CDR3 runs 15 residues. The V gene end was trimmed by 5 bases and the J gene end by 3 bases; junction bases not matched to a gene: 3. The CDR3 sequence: CASRALAGDTGELFF. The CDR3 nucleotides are TGCGCCAGCAGAGCACTAGCGGGAGACACCGGGGAGCTGTTTTTT.

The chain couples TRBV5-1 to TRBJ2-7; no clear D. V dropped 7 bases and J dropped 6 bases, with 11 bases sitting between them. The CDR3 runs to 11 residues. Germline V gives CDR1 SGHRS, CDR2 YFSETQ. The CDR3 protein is CASPGPGEQYF. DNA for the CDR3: TGCGCCAGCCCCGGCCCGGGCGAGCAGTACTTC. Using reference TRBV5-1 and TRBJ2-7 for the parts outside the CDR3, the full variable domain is KAGVTQTPRYLIKTRGQQVTLSCSPISGHRSVSWYQQTPGQGLQFLFEYFSETQRNKGNFPGRFSGRQFSNSRSEMNVSTLELGDSALYLCASPGPGEQYFGPGTRLTVT.

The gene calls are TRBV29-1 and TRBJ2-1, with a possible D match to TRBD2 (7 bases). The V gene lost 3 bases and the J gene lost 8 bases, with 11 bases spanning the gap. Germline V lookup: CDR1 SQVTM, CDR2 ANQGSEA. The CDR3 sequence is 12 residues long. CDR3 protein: CSVDGGGYEQFF. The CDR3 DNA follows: TGCAGCGTTGATGGGGGGGGCTATGAGCAGTTCTTC.

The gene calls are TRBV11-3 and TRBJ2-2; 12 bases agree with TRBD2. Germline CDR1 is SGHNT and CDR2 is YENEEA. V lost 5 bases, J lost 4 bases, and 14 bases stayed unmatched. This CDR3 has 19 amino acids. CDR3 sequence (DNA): TGTGCCAGCAGCCGGAAGGGACTAGCGGGCATGTATGTCACCGGGGAGCTGTTTTTT. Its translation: CASSRKGLAGMYVTGELFF.

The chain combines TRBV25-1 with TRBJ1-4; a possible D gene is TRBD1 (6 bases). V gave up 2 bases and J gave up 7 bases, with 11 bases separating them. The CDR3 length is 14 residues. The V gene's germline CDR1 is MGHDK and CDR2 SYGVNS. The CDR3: CASSEGDIGEKLFF. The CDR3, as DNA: TGTGCCAGCAGTGAAGGGGACATAGGTGAAAAACTGTTTTTT.

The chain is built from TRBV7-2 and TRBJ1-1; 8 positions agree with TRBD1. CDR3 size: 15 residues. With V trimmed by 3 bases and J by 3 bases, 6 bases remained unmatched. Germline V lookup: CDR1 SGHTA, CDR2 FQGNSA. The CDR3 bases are TGTGCCAGCAGCTTTCGGACAGGGTGGGACACTGAAGCTTTCTTT. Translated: CASSFRTGWDTEAFF.

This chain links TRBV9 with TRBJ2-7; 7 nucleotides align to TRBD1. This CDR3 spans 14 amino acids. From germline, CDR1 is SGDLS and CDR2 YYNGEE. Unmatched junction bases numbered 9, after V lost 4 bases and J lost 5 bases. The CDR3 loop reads CASSPDRFNDEQYF. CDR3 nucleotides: TGTGCCAGCAGCCCGGACAGGTTCAACGACGAGCAGTACTTC.

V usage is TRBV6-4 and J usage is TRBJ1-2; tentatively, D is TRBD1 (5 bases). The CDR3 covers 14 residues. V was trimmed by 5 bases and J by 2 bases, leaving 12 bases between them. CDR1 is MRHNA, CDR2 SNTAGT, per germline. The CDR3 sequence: CASSPGTGNYGYTF. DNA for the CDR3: TGTGCCAGCAGTCCCGGGACGGGAAACTATGGCTACACCTTC.

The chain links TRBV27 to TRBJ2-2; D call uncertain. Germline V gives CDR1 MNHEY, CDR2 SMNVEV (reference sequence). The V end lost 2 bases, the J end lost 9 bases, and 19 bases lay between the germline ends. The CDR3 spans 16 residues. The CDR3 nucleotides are TGTGCCAGCAGTTTAGATAGCCCTAACCTAGGTTGGGAGCTGTTTTTT. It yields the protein CASSLDSPNLGWELFF.